This is a list of T cell receptor beta chains from one sample in a study of OX40 agonist ivuxolimab in advanced cancers. The table came from immunoSEQ multiplex PCR; TCRdb's copy has only in-frame clones and leaves some out. The sample lists roughly 100,000 clones; roughly nine tenths were seen once. The sample in question was CD4+ or CD8+ T cells sorted from blood, obtained in a trial of the OX40 agonist ivuxolimab. The receptors stem from an adult with an advanced solid tumor such as melanoma, head and neck, liver or kidney cancer. The conserved cysteine and the conserved F or W are not part of the CDR3 here. Each record gives: D gene, V gene, J gene, CDR3 protein. D genes are given only for firm matches.

.	TRBV7-2	TRBJ1-1	ASSLRWNTEAF
.	TRBV11-2	TRBJ1-3	ASSTIQGRSGNTIY
.	TRBV5-1	TRBJ2-5	ASTQGWQETQY
.	TRBV19	TRBJ2-7	ASNAGRGYEQY
.	TRBV19	TRBJ2-6	ASMGGSGANVLT
TRBD2	TRBV2	TRBJ2-2	ASTESLAANTGELF
.	TRBV7-8	TRBJ2-7	ASSLARGYEQY
TRBD1	TRBV6-6	TRBJ1-2	ASSSDPGQDNYGYT
TRBD1	TRBV18	TRBJ2-7	ASSPGPGQGAREQY
TRBD2	TRBV11-2	TRBJ2-3	ASSPPGVAGTTDTQY
.	TRBV5-1	TRBJ2-5	ASSLAQRTAQETQY
.	TRBV4-1	TRBJ1-5	ASSQDQNQPQH
.	TRBV28	TRBJ1-1	ASSLGLKGTEAF
.	TRBV28	TRBJ2-3	ASSTPGPGHTDTQY
.	TRBV19	TRBJ1-4	ASSMRGIPEKLF
TRBD1	TRBV28	TRBJ1-2	AIGQGRMEGYT
TRBD1	TRBV9	TRBJ1-4	ASSVSSRDRDEKLF
.	TRBV19	TRBJ2-3	ASSWTADTDTQY
TRBD1	TRBV27	TRBJ2-1	ASSHGGQGAFEQF
TRBD1	TRBV7-2	TRBJ2-7	ASSQDRGPYEQY
.	TRBV6-1	TRBJ1-6	ASSPTRNSPLH
.	TRBV11-3	TRBJ2-4	ASQGSKNIQY
.	TRBV19	TRBJ2-3	ASSPAQGFHTQY
TRBD1	TRBV5-1	TRBJ2-5	ASSSRTGVETQY
.	TRBV2	TRBJ2-1	ASSGLEGGFYNEQF
.	TRBV6-6	TRBJ1-1	ASKTGGFNTEAF
TRBD2	TRBV2	TRBJ2-1	ASRDDGLAGAVEQF
.	TRBV2	TRBJ2-2	ASRPPVVTGELF
TRBD2	TRBV10-3	TRBJ2-5	ATRTSGGQYQETQY
.	TRBV7-2	TRBJ1-3	ASSLVRLTGNTIY
.	TRBV18	TRBJ2-3	ASSPGGTDTQY
.	TRBV10-3	TRBJ2-3	AIRTATDTQY
TRBD2	TRBV11-2	TRBJ2-2	ASSLVGGRNTGELF
.	TRBV28	TRBJ1-2	ASYGLNYGYT
TRBD1	TRBV6-6	TRBJ1-6	AGQDRENSPLH
.	TRBV5-1	TRBJ2-2	ASSIQGTGELF
TRBD2	TRBV5-1	TRBJ2-7	ASSFRGGARAIATHEQY
.	TRBV27	TRBJ2-6	ASRDSSLSGANVLT
.	TRBV19	TRBJ2-6	ARDFGPPPGANVLT
.	TRBV6-6	TRBJ2-7	ASSPGVRGSYEQY